This T cell receptor (beta chain) was documented in a study of T cell responses to AZD1222 COVID-19 vaccine. The CDR3 has 15 residues. V was trimmed by 5 bases and J by 1 base, leaving 15 bases between them. Profiling relied on immunoSEQ multiplex PCR, and the TCRdb table lists in-frame clones only, not all of them. The sample contains approximately 120,000 clones, 84% of which appear only once. The material sequenced was peripheral blood, taken 28 days after the second AZD1222 dose. This TCR came from an adult who received the AZD1222 COVID-19 vaccine. The J gene is TRBJ1-2, the V gene TRBV5-3, with D unclear. TRBV5-3 is flagged as an ORF with uncertain function. CDR3 region: CARSELREFNYGYTF. The CDR3 bases are TGTGCCAGAAGTGAACTCCGGGAGTTTAACTATGGCTACACCTTC.